One T cell receptor (beta chain) is described in this entry. Which antigen it targets is not known. No clone much larger than this one lies a single base away; base qualities are absent. To demonstrate the VDJtools post-analysis software, TCR beta repertoires were profiled from the peripheral blood of about 13 young patients with multiple sclerosis. The multiple sclerosis patients were children and adolescents between roughly 6 and 16 years of age. This record comes from a study of post-analysis software for immune sequencing data (dated by TCRdb to the mid-2010s). Context from the whole study: Disease courses on record covered relapsing-remitting, secondary progressive and progressive-relapsing multiple sclerosis, though some patients had no subtype annotation. Patient repertoires were compared against roughly 12 previously published healthy control repertoires from donors aged roughly 6 to 25 years. A subset of samples was prepared in parallel using single-end sample barcoding, then pooled and co-amplified after Illumina adapter ligation. Broader findings and caveats from the paper: When samples were clustered directly using the F measure, samples prepared in the same batch co-clustered strongly, which prompted a batch-effect correction. Significantly lower normalized Chao1 diversity was found in multiple sclerosis patients than in controls, suggesting substantial peripheral T-cell clonal expansion. Significantly higher frequencies in patients than in controls were found for about five TRBV segments, including TRBV5-6, TRBV5-1 and TRBV20-1. The control group was slightly older than the multiple sclerosis patient group.

Library preparation employed PCR. Sequenced using an Illumina HiSeq 2500. Unique molecular identifiers were incorporated into TCR beta cDNA libraries to reduce PCR and sequencing biases. About 500,000 cDNA molecules were obtained per 1 to 10 million input T cells, so each molecule approximated one T cell. Patient libraries were prepared and sequenced with the same protocol used for the earlier healthy control dataset. Within a given batch, samples were prepared together, multiplexed and sequenced on the same HiSeq lane. The authors processed their data as follows. Raw barcoded reads were processed with MIGEC, discarding single-read molecular identifier groups before consensus assembly and CDR3 extraction. Clonotype tables were post-analysed with VDJtools, normalizing diversity by down-sampling all datasets to the smallest sample size. Repertoire overlap clustering matched CDR3 amino acid but not nucleotide sequences to correct batch-related cross-sample contamination. TCRdb cleaned the public reads at Q25 with fastp, built clones with MiXCR and kept in-frame beta chains. A single entry per CDR3 protein holds the most common genes and DNA from its merged rows. None of the V and J calls come from the authors' own analysis; TCRdb made them. The table for this sample lists more than 450,000 distinct CDR3 sequences; around a third of them were counted only once. The ten largest clonotypes hold around 6.1% of the sample.

The CDR3 holds 13 amino acids from the cysteine to the phenylalanine. Here the CDR3 DNA is all that survives: 39 bases in frame from base 1. V is cut by 4 bases and J by 5 bases, and the space between the germline ends is 11 bases. Based on the germline V gene (reference sequence), the CDR1 and CDR2 sequences are SEHNR and FQNEAQ. This receptor chain uses TRBV7-9 and TRBJ2-5, with the D gene not clear enough to name. The sequenced sample was blood. The clonotype was recovered from a girl younger than 18 with multiple sclerosis. The nucleotides read TGTGCCAGCAGCTCCAACTTGCGGGAGACCCAGTACTTC. This codes for CASSSNLRETQYF.